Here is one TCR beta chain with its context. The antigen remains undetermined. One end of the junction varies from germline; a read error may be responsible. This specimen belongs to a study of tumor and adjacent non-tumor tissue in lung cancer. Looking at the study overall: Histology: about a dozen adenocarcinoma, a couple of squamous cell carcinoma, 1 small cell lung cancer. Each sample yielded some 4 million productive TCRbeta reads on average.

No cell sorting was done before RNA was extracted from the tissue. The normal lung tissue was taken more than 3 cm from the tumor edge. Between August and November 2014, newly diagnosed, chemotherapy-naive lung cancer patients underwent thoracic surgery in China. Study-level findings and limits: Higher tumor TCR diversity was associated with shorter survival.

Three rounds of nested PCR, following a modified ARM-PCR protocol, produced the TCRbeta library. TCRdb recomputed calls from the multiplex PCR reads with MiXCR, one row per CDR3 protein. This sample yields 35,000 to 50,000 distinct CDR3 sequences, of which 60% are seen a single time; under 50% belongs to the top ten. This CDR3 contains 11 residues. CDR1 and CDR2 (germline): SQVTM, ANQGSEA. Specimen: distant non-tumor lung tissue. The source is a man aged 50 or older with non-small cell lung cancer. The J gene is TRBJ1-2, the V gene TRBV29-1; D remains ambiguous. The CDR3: CSLFHGYGYTF. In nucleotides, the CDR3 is TGCAGCCTCTTTCACGGCTATGGCTATACCTTC.